A selection of T cell receptor beta chains follows, all from one sample in a study of Graves' ophthalmopathy and Graves' hyperthyroidism. TCRdb called the multiplex PCR reads again in MiXCR, with one record for every CDR3 protein. This table holds 45,000 to 60,000 distinct CDR3 sequences, roughly half found once. Sequenced input: peripheral blood. The receptors derive from an adult woman with Graves' ophthalmopathy. The CDR3 runs from the conserved cysteine through the conserved F or W. Fields, in order: J gene, V gene, clone size, D gene, CDR3 DNA, CDR3 protein. The D gene is left open where the match is weak. Size tells how often a clone was seen (once, few, many) or the class of an expanded clone, and some rows leave it out.

J: TRBJ2-1; V: TRBV20-1; size: NA; D: NA; DNA: TGCAATGGTACTCCCCCCCCCTACAATGAGCAGTTCTTC; CDR3: CNGTPPPYNEQFF
J: TRBJ1-1; V: TRBV6-6; size: many; D: NA; DNA: TGTGCCAGCAGTAAGGCCCTTGCTGAAGCTTTCTTT; CDR3: CASSKALAEAFF
J: TRBJ1-3; V: TRBV9; size: NA; D: NA; DNA: TGTGCCAGCAGCGTAGGCTCTAGCGGGAGAGGAAACACCATATATTTT; CDR3: CASSVGSSGRGNTIYF
J: TRBJ2-5; V: TRBV20-1; size: NA; D: NA; DNA: NA; CDR3: CSAVGQGNGYTFGSGETQYF
J: TRBJ2-7; V: TRBV7-8; size: NA; D: NA; DNA: TGTGCCAGCAGCTTAGTTCTAGCAGAAGAGACCTACGAGCAGTACTTC; CDR3: CASSLVLAEETYEQYF
J: TRBJ2-1; V: TRBV7-2; size: NA; D: NA; DNA: TGTGCCAGAAGCTTATTTACGGACGGATTCGATGAGCAGTTCTTC; CDR3: CARSLFTDGFDEQFF
J: TRBJ1-3; V: TRBV5-1; size: NA; D: NA; DNA: TGCGCCAGCAGCTTCACAGGGTACGGAAGCACCATATATTTT; CDR3: CASSFTGYGSTIYF
J: TRBJ2-1; V: TRBV29-1; size: NA; D: TRBD1; DNA: TGCAGCGGTTGGGGGTGGGACAGGGGTACAAATGAGCAGTTCTTC; CDR3: CSGWGWDRGTNEQFF
J: TRBJ2-1; V: TRBV24-1; size: NA; D: NA; DNA: TGTGCCGCCAGTGATTCTAGACGGTACAATGGGCAGTTCTTC; CDR3: CAASDSRRYNGQFF
J: TRBJ2-2; V: TRBV7-2; size: many; D: TRBD1; DNA: TGTGCCAGCAGCCTGGGACAGGGGGCCATCGGGGAGCTGTTTTTT; CDR3: CASSLGQGAIGELFF
J: TRBJ2-3; V: TRBV7-8; size: NA; D: TRBD2; DNA: TGTGCCAGCAGCCGCCGTGGAGCGGGATCCTCCTACAATGAGCAGTATTTT; CDR3: CASSRRGAGSSYNEQYF
J: TRBJ1-2; V: TRBV5-1; size: NA; D: NA; DNA: TGCGACAGCGGCGCGGGCTCTAACTATGGCTACACCTTC; CDR3: CDSGAGSNYGYTF
J: TRBJ2-2; V: TRBV19; size: NA; D: TRBD2; DNA: TGTGCCAGTAGTTTGACTAGCTCCGCCGGGGAGCTGTTTTTT; CDR3: CASSLTSSAGELFF
J: TRBJ2-5; V: TRBV19; size: many; D: NA; DNA: TGTGCCAGTAGTATAGTCCCCGGGGCAGGGAAAGAGACCCAGTACTTC; CDR3: CASSIVPGAGKETQYF
J: TRBJ1-3; V: TRBV20-1; size: many; D: NA; DNA: TGCAGTGCTAGAAGCCATCCTGGAAACACCATATATTTT; CDR3: CSARSHPGNTIYF
J: TRBJ2-5; V: TRBV7-3; size: many; D: TRBD1; DNA: TGTGCCAGCAGCCCCGGGACAGACCAAGAGACCCAGTACTTC; CDR3: CASSPGTDQETQYF
J: TRBJ1-5; V: TRBV7-2; size: NA; D: NA; DNA: TGTGCCAGCAGCCGTTTAGGCAGAGGGAGAAATAGCAATCAGCCCCAGCATTTT; CDR3: CASSRLGRGRNSNQPQHF
J: TRBJ1-1; V: TRBV6-6; size: many; D: NA; DNA: TGTGCCAGCAGTTACGGAAAAGAGAACACTGAAGCTTTCTTT; CDR3: CASSYGKENTEAFF
J: TRBJ2-7; V: TRBV7-2; size: many; D: TRBD2; DNA: TGTGCCAGCAGCTTAAACAGCGGGGGGGGCGAGCAGTACTTC; CDR3: CASSLNSGGGEQYF
J: TRBJ2-7; V: TRBV6-2/TRBV6-3; size: many; D: TRBD2; DNA: TGTGCCAGCAGTTACTCGACTAGCGGGTACGAGCAGTACTTC; CDR3: CASSYSTSGYEQYF
J: TRBJ1-2; V: TRBV20-1; size: once; D: NA; DNA: TGCAGTGCTAGATTGGGAGGCTATGGCTACACCTTC; CDR3: CSARLGGYGYTF
J: TRBJ1-1; V: TRBV19; size: many; D: TRBD1; DNA: TGTGCAGCCACGGACAGGGTCTATGGAGCTTTCTTT; CDR3: CAATDRVYGAFF
J: TRBJ2-6; V: TRBV4-2; size: many; D: TRBD1; DNA: TGTGCCAGCAGCGCACAGGGGTCTGGGGCCAACGTCCTGACTTTC; CDR3: CASSAQGSGANVLTF